Reported below is one T cell receptor (beta chain). The antigen remains unidentified. This record belongs to a study of cytomegalovirus exposure and HLA in healthy donors. Study overall: Genetic ancestry analysis placed 75% to 85% of the 398 donors that were genotyped in the Caucasian-associated cluster. General study points: Earlier results showed most TCR beta V segments being productive about 87% or about 30% of the time. Later analysis suggested most CMV-associated TCR beta chains were HLA-restricted.

The PCR had 60 Vbeta and 13 Jbeta primers. TCRdb's copy holds only in-frame clones and misses some; the assay was immunoSEQ multiplex PCR. This sample has under 250,000 clones, with around 83% found just once. The CDR3 is made up of 16 amino acids. The V gene's germline CDR1 is SGHDT and CDR2 YYEEEE. V was clipped by 1 base and J by 7 bases; unmatched bases: 9. Every donor was a healthy person donating bone marrow. The sequence was collected from a middle-aged woman in good health and CMV-seronegative. The chain couples TRBV5-6 to TRBJ2-1; 9 positions agree with TRBD2. The sequenced material came from PBMCs. Written as DNA, the CDR3 is TGTGCCAGCAGCTTGTCGACTAGCGGACCCCCTAATGAGCAGTTCTTC. Translating it yields CASSLSTSGPPNEQFF. Together with reference TRBV5-6 and TRBJ2-1, the CDR3 gives the full variable domain: DAGVTQSPTHLIKTRGQQVTLRCSPKSGHDTVSWYQQALGQGPQFIFQYYEEEERQRGNFPDRFSGHQFPNYSSELNVNALLLGDSALYLCASSLSTSGPPNEQFFGPGTRLTVL.